There are a few counts of the clone carrying this T cell receptor beta chain. Antigen: not known. These data originate in a study of response to subunit inactivated influenza vaccine. MiXCR, run by TCRdb on the RT-PCR reads, gives a single entry per CDR3 protein. The sample has about 620,000 distinct CDR3 sequences; over 9.5% are singletons. The CDR3 is made up of 15 amino acids. Trimming cost V 3 bases and J 3 bases; bases outside gene matches: 3. Germline assignment: CDR1 SGHTA and CDR2 FQGNSA. Study conclusions and caveats: Each seasonal influenza vaccination, the authors suggested, recruits few new T cells.

The rearrangement uses TRBV7-2 and TRBJ2-1, with TRBD1 matching 9 bases. This sample comprised PBMCs from blood, obtained on the day of vaccination. This receptor was identified in a man in his fifties who received an inactivated influenza vaccine. The CDR3 nucleotides are TGTGCCAGCAGCTTTGAGACAGGGGGCTACAATGAGCAGTTCTTC. As protein: CASSFETGGYNEQFF.